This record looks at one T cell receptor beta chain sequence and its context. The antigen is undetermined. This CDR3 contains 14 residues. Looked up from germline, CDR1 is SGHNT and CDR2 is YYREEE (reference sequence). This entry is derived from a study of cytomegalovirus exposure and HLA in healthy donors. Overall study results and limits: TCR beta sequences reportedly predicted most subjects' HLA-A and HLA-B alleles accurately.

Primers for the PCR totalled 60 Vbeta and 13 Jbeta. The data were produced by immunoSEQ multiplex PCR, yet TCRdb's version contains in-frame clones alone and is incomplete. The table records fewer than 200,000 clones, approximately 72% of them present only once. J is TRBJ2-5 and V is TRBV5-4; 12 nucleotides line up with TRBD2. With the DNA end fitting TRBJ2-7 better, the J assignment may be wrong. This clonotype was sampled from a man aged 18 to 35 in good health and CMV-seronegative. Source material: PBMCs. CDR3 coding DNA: TGTGCCAGCAGCCTAGCGGGAGGGCCCCACGAGCAGTACTTC. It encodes CASSLAGGPHEQYF.